This T cell receptor beta chain originates from a study of human T cells and chemical hapten exposure. Remarks on this clonotype: What it recognizes is unknown.

CDR1 is SEHNR and CDR2 is FQNEAQ in the germline V gene (reference sequence). The CDR3 length is 18 residues. V gave up 6 bases and J gave up 2 bases; unmatched junction bases: 18. Findings and limits, study-wide: Because all patients had alopecia, their immune responses might differ from healthy ones. Patch test score was positively correlated with the counts of PT1 expanded TCRs.

Stated time point: patch test 3, about 24 weeks after DPC sensitization. Treatment meaning: therapeutic diphenylcyclopropenone sensitization with weekly scalp DPC. TCRdb independently ran MiXCR on the RACE reads; one entry per CDR3 protein. The data hold approximately 88,000 distinct CDR3 sequences, with 10% to 15% observed a single time. The TCR sequence derives from a woman aged 45-65 years with alopecia areata. Some clones in this sample may be carry-over from other donors' samples. The chain joins TRBV7-9 to TRBJ1-2, with 7 bases fitting TRBD1. The input for sequencing was whole blood, taken in connection with sensitization to the hapten diphenylcyclopropenone (DPC). Here the CDR3 DNA reads TGTGCCAGCAGTTTTGGAGGGGACAGTCTCCAGGCAAACTATGGCTACACCTTC. It yields the protein CASSFGGDSLQANYGYTF.